This T cell receptor beta chain was captured by sequencing in a study of radiotherapy plus CTLA-4 blockade in lung cancer. Clones were read by immunoSEQ multiplex PCR, and TCRdb kept only the in-frame ones, dropping some. The sample has tens of thousands of clones, about three quarters seen once. Germline-derived CDR1 and CDR2 are MRHNA and SNTAGT. The length of the CDR3 is 17 residues. V lost 7 bases to trimming and J lost 3 bases; unmatched junction nucleotides: 12. This TCR was recovered from a human donor with non-small cell lung cancer whose response to radiotherapy plus ipilimumab could not be evaluated. The chain links TRBV6-4 to TRBJ2-7; 13 positions match TRBD2. This sample comprised peripheral blood, obtained from a patient treated with radiotherapy plus ipilimumab. CDR3 sequence: CASIVWGLAGIIYEQYF. The CDR3 bases are TGTGCCAGCATCGTATGGGGACTAGCGGGAATTATCTACGAGCAGTACTTC.